The clone carrying this T cell receptor (beta chain) was seen just once. This entry comes from a study of blood T cell repertoires in COVID-19. This CDR3 region has 15 residues. The germline gives CDR1 SNHLY, CDR2 FYNNEI. Losses at the gene ends were 10 bases for V and 2 bases for J; bases not matched to a gene: 10. Method: immunoSEQ multiplex PCR; TCRdb's copy keeps in-frame clones and lacks some. The table has about 260,000 clones, 85% to 90% seen once. The chain couples TRBV2 to TRBJ2-3; 9 bases fit TRBD1. The TCR comes from a young woman who had recovered from COVID-19. Material for sequencing was PBMCs or T cells enriched from blood (not recorded which). CDR3 region: CATSLDRGFTDTQYF. In nucleotides, the CDR3 is TGTGCCACCTCTCTTGACAGGGGGTTCACAGATACGCAGTATTTT.